The 8 T cell receptor beta chains below were found in one sample sequenced in a study of T cell repertoires in cytomegalovirus infection. TCRdb reprocessed the reads with MiXCR, giving one entry per CDR3 protein. The sample records 400,000 or so distinct CDR3 sequences, 31% being singletons. Sequences were obtained from PBMCs. The receptors originated from a human donor in good health (CMV status not recorded). Some clones in this sample may be carry-over from other donors' samples.

The genes are TRBV2 and TRBJ2-6; D assignment may be TRBD1 or TRBD2 (5 bases each). Germline CDR1 is SNHLY and CDR2 is FYNNEI. Trimming removed 6 bases at V and 2 bases at J, with 11 bases between. CDR3 size: 15 residues. The CDR3 region is CASRERGAGANVLTF. The CDR3, as DNA: TGTGCCAGCAGGGAGAGGGGTGCTGGGGCCAACGTCCTGACTTTC.

The J gene is TRBJ1-2, the V gene TRBV12-3 or TRBV12-4; 10 bases are a match to TRBD1. After removal of 5 bases from V and 8 bases from J, the junction contained 5 bases not matched to a gene. This CDR3 has 13 residues. The CDR3 sequence: CASSRDRGQGYTF. The CDR3 DNA reads as TGTGCCAGCAGTCGAGACAGGGGGCAAGGCTACACCTTC.

A few counts support this clonotype. The chain links TRBV12-3 or TRBV12-4 to TRBJ2-3; D possibly matches TRBD1 or TRBD2 (5 bases each). V gave up 2 bases and J gave up 8 bases, with 8 bases separating them. This CDR3 is built from 12 residues. CDR3 nucleotide sequence: TGTGCCAGCAGTTTATTGGGGACTACGCAGTATTTT. Amino acids: CASSLLGTTQYF.

Details on this clonotype: A much larger clone lies one base from this, so it may be a read error. The conserved phenylalanine or tryptophan normally closing the CDR3 is absent here, so this likely arose from a read error. V usage is TRBV7-2 and J usage is TRBJ2-7, with no clear D. V shed 5 bases and J shed 1 base, with 21 bases lying between them. The CDR3 sequence is 17 residues long. Germline CDR1 SGHTA, CDR2 FQGNSA. DNA for the CDR3: TGTGCCAGCAGCCGAAGAACTACAGCTGATGGTTCCTACGAGCAGTACTTA. Translation gives CASSRRTTADGSYEQYL.

The chain has TRBV5-1 and TRBJ2-7; 7 bases match TRBD1. V shed 7 bases and J 2 bases; nucleotides not matched to a gene: 9. This CDR3 contains 14 residues. Germline V gene data show CDR1 as SGHRS and CDR2 as YFSETQ. The CDR3 nucleotides read TGCGCCAGCGGACCGGGACAGTCTACCTACGAGCAGTACTTC. It is translated as CASGPGQSTYEQYF.

The rearrangement joins TRBV5-4 to TRBJ2-5, with D possibly TRBD2 on 6 matching bases. Germline CDR1 SGHNT, CDR2 YYREEE (reference sequence). With 3 bases removed from V and 6 bases from J, the gap between germline ends came to 24 bases. This CDR3 comprises 17 residues. CDR3: CASSSHLVSGAGKTQYF. The CDR3 DNA reads as TGTGCCAGCAGCTCGCACTTGGTTAGTGGGGCGGGAAAGACCCAGTACTTC.

Worth noting for this clonotype: A much larger clone lies a single base off, so this may be a read error. The chain uses TRBV6-1 and TRBJ2-1; TRBD2 matches at 8 bases. Germline values: CDR1 MNHNS, CDR2 SASEGT. CDR3 length: 14 amino acids. CDR3 sequence reads: CASMAGGSYNEPFF. For the CDR3, the DNA is TGTGCCAGCATGGCGGGGGGCTCCTACAATGAGCCGTTCTTC.

This clonotype has only a few counts. The chain carries TRBV7-2 and TRBJ1-3; D ambiguous. The CDR3 contains 12 residues. The germline CDR1 and CDR2 sequences are SGHTA and FQGNSA. Between the trimmed V and J ends, which lost 1 base and 5 bases, there was a span of 3 bases. The CDR3 loop reads CASSLGRNTIYF. The DNA for the CDR3 is TGTGCCAGCAGCTTAGGCCGAAACACCATATATTTT.